This entry is about one TCR beta chain. Its antigen is unknown. Clones were read by immunoSEQ multiplex PCR, and TCRdb kept only the in-frame ones, dropping some. Counted here are roughly 6,900 clones, 95% to 98% occurring once; the ten biggest clones make up around 0.49%. Trimming removed 0 bases at V and 1 base at J, with 9 bases between. The CDR3 consists of 15 residues. Per germline, CDR1 LGHNA and CDR2 YNFKEQ. Cells defined as naive were viable CD3+CD4+ or CD3+CD8+ and CCR7+CD45RA+CD45RO-CD95-CD27+CD28+. This entry is derived from a study of T cells after posttransplantation cyclophosphamide. Study-wide points: Later post-transplant blood repertoires were often dominated by donor CD8+ memory clones.

Material for sequencing was naive CD8+ T cells sorted from PBMCs. The TCR sequence derives from a young woman in good health and a related stem cell transplant donor. This chain connects TRBV4-2 to TRBJ1-1; D is ambiguous. CDR3 residues: CASSQESSQNTEAFF. CDR3 in DNA: TGTGCCAGCAGCCAAGAATCATCCCAGAACACTGAAGCTTTCTTT.